The 9 T cell receptor beta chains presented below share a single source sample, sequenced in a study of T cell changes during pregnancy in multiple sclerosis. Generated by immunoSEQ multiplex PCR, the TCRdb table keeps only in-frame clones and is missing some. Of fewer than 30,000 clones in the sample, 88% were seen once. Source: CD8+ T cells from peripheral blood mononuclear cells, taken in the second trimester of pregnancy. Source of these receptors: a female donor with multiple sclerosis, enrolled in a pregnancy study.

The chain uses TRBV11-2 and TRBJ1-1, with a possible D match to TRBD1 (5 bases). With 5 bases removed from V and 11 bases from J, the gap between germline ends came to 15 bases. CDR3 length: 12 amino acids. CDR1 is SGHAT and CDR2 is FQNNGV in the germline V gene. The CDR3: CASSAGLSGAFF. The CDR3 nucleotides are TGTGCCAGCAGCGCAGGGTTGTCCGGGGCTTTCTTT.

This chain uses TRBV9 with TRBJ2-7, with D maybe TRBD2 (5 bases). Germline lookup yields CDR1 SGDLS and CDR2 YYNGEE. CDR3 length: 14 amino acids. With 3 bases removed from V and 3 bases from J, the gap between germline ends came to 13 bases. In nucleotides, the CDR3 is TGTGCCAGCAGCGCCTTCGAGGGCCGCTACGAGCAGTACTTC. Translated: CASSAFEGRYEQYF.

This chain uses TRBV5-4 with TRBJ1-2; 11 nucleotides match TRBD1. Germline values: CDR1 SGHNT, CDR2 YYREEE (reference sequence). This CDR3 is built from 16 residues. J gave up 7 bases and V 3 bases, and 11 bases lay outside the gene matches. The CDR3 sequence is CASSSGQGAPRFGYTF. CDR3 nucleotides: TGTGCCAGCAGCTCCGGACAGGGGGCTCCTCGGTTTGGCTACACCTTC.

This clone was picked up one time. In DNA, the CDR3 is TGTGCCAGCAGCCCAGACCACAGGGGGCTAGCTGGAAACACCATATATTTT. Amino acids: CASSPDHRGLAGNTIYF. This rearrangement joins TRBV11-2 to TRBJ1-3, with TRBD1 matching 9 bases. The V and J ends lost 5 bases and 2 bases, in that order; junction bases with no gene match: 10. The germline V gene has CDR1 SGHAT and CDR2 FQNNGV. The CDR3 is 17 residues long.

The CDR3 sequence is CSAGQPSGETQYF. The CDR3 DNA sequence: TGCAGCGCTGGACAGCCTTCGGGGGAGACCCAGTACTTC. The chain couples TRBV29-1 to TRBJ2-5; possibly TRBD1 for D (6 bases). Germline lookup yields CDR1 SQVTM and CDR2 ANQGSEA. V was clipped by 7 bases and J by 5 bases, with 17 bases between them. CDR3 length equals 13 residues.

This clone appeared once. This chain links TRBV11-3 with TRBJ2-1, with D maybe TRBD2 (7 bases). Trimming removed 3 bases at V and 2 bases at J, with 14 bases between. This CDR3 spans 16 amino acids. Germline loops: CDR1 SGHNT, CDR2 YENEEA. CDR3 nucleotide sequence: TGTGCCAGCAGCTTCGGGCGGGGGCTAGCCTACAATGAGCAGTTCTTC. Residues: CASSFGRGLAYNEQFF.

V and J are TRBV6-5 and TRBJ2-1; TRBD2 matches 14 bases. Germline V gives CDR1 MNHEY, CDR2 SVGAGI. V shed 4 bases and J 9 bases; nucleotides not matched to a gene: 5. CDR3 length: 15 residues. In DNA, the CDR3 is TGTGCCAGCAGTTCCGGGACTAGCGGGGGAAGTGAGCAGTTCTTC. Its translation is CASSSGTSGGSEQFF.

This chain connects TRBV21-1 to TRBJ2-7; no DNA check was done on the table's D call, TRBD2. TRBV21-1 is deemed a pseudogene. This CDR3 comprises 16 residues. In nucleotides, the CDR3 is TGTGCCAGCAGCCCCCAAACCCACCCCCCGGAGAGGGAGCAGTACTTC. Its protein is CASSPQTHPPEREQYF.

The chain couples TRBV9 to TRBJ1-2; D is unclear. Germline V gene sequence: CDR1 SGDLS, CDR2 YYNGEE. Trimming removed 4 bases from V and 5 bases from J, with 18 bases in between. The CDR3 length is 15 residues. The CDR3 spells CASSPGSNGIYGYTF. DNA for the CDR3: TGTGCCAGCAGCCCGGGTTCTAACGGGATTTATGGCTACACCTTC.